These 5 T cell receptor beta chains came from one sample sequenced in a study of technical replicates of blood from a few donors. Assay used: immunoSEQ multiplex PCR; TCRdb lists only in-frame clones, some missing. This table holds some 80,000 clones, approximately 80% found once. Source material: PBMCs. These TCRs come from a human donor in good health. Some clones in this sample may be carry-over from other donors' samples.

The chain combines TRBV7-2 with TRBJ2-3; possibly TRBD2 for D (7 bases). CDR1 and CDR2 (germline): SGHTA, FQGNSA. Trimming removed 1 base at V and 3 bases at J, with 11 bases between. The CDR3 totals 15 residues. The CDR3, as DNA: TGTGCCAGCAGCTTAGGGGGGGGGCTGACAGATACGCAGTATTTT. This encodes CASSLGGGLTDTQYF. Variable domain in full (rest from reference TRBV7-2 and TRBJ2-3): GAGVSQSPSNKVTEKGKDVELRCDPISGHTALYWYRQSLGQGLEFLIYFQGNSAPDKSGLPSDRFSAERTGGSVSTLTIQRTQQEDSAVYLCASSLGGGLTDTQYFGPGTRLTVL.

The CDR3 nucleotides are TGTGCCAGCAGCGAGCGGGGGGGTGCAGATACGCAGTATTTT. As protein: CASSERGGADTQYF. This chain connects TRBV7-2 to TRBJ2-3, with 10 bases identical to TRBD2. Germline V gene lookup returns CDR1 SGHTA and CDR2 FQGNSA. V trimming: 5 bases; J trimming: 4 bases; junction bases outside the gene matches: 3. The CDR3 is made up of 14 amino acids.

J is TRBJ1-1 and V is TRBV11-1, with 8 bases fitting TRBD1. CDR1 and CDR2 (germline): SGHAT, FQDESV (reference sequence). V lost 2 bases and J lost 5; bases outside the gene matches: 4. The CDR3 covers 14 residues. DNA of the CDR3: TGTGCCAGCAGCTTACGACAGGGGCGGACTGAAGCTTTCTTT. Translation gives CASSLRQGRTEAFF.

This chain joins TRBV5-1 and TRBJ1-3; no clear D gene. The CDR3 extends over 16 amino acids. Trimming cost V 0 bases and J 3 bases, with 13 bases left between them. CDR1 is SGHRS and CDR2 is YFSETQ in the germline V gene. Here the CDR3 reads CASSLESSGRGNTIYF. For the CDR3, the DNA is TGCGCCAGCAGCTTGGAATCTTCAGGCCGTGGAAACACCATATATTTT.

V and J are TRBV27 and TRBJ2-3; 7 bases are a match to TRBD1. Losses at the gene ends were 4 bases for V and 2 bases for J; bases not matched to a gene: 18. CDR1 is MNHEY and CDR2 is SMNVEV in the germline V gene (reference sequence). This CDR3 has 19 residues. CDR3 nucleotide sequence: TGTGCCAGCAGTTACCAAATTACGGAAGGACAGGATAACACAGATACGCAGTATTTT. This encodes CASSYQITEGQDNTDTQYF.